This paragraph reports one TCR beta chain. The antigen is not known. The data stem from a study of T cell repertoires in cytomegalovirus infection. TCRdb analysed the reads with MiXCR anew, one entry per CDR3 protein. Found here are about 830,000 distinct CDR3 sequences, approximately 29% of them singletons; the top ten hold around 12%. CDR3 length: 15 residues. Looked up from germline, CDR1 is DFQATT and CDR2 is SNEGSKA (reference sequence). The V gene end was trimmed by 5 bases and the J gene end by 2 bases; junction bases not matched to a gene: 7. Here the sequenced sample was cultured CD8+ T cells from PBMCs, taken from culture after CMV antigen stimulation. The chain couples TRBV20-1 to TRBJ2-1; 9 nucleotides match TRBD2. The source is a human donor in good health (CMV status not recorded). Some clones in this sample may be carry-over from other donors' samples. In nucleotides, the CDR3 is TGCAGTGCTCCAGTAGCGGGGGACCCCTACAATGAGCAGTTCTTC. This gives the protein CSAPVAGDPYNEQFF.